This is a list of T cell receptor beta chains from one sample in a study of cytomegalovirus exposure and HLA in healthy donors. Sequenced by immunoSEQ multiplex PCR; TCRdb stores in-frame clones only, minus some. In the table there are about 230,000 clones, around 89% of which are singletons. Sequencing was performed on PBMCs. The origin of the receptors is a woman aged 18-29 years in good health and CMV-seronegative. CDR3s include the opening cysteine and the closing phenylalanine or tryptophan. Fields, in order: clone size, D gene, J gene, V gene, CDR3 protein, CDR3 DNA. The D gene is left open where the match is weak. Clone size, where shown, is once, few, many, or a class for clones that have expanded.

clone size: few; D gene: NA; J gene: TRBJ2-7; V gene: TRBV11-2; CDR3 protein: CASSQQVDSYEQYF; CDR3 DNA: TGTGCCAGCAGCCAACAGGTAGACTCCTACGAGCAGTACTTC
clone size: NA; D gene: NA; J gene: TRBJ1-5; V gene: TRBV29-1; CDR3 protein: CSVVTGPDQPQHF; CDR3 DNA: TGCAGCGTGGTGACAGGTCCGGATCAGCCCCAGCATTTT
clone size: NA; D gene: TRBD1; J gene: TRBJ2-7; V gene: TRBV19; CDR3 protein: CASSPTPRTGGSYEQYF; CDR3 DNA: TGTGCCAGTAGTCCAACCCCCCGGACAGGGGGCTCCTACGAGCAGTACTTC
clone size: NA; D gene: TRBD2; J gene: TRBJ2-1; V gene: TRBV15; CDR3 protein: CATSRAQYGSAGVLNEQFF; CDR3 DNA: TGTGCCACCAGCAGAGCTCAGTACGGTTCGGCGGGAGTCTTGAATGAGCAGTTCTTC
clone size: NA; D gene: NA; J gene: TRBJ2-7; V gene: TRBV27; CDR3 protein: CASSWVGPYEQYF; CDR3 DNA: TGTGCCAGCAGTTGGGTGGGGCCCTACGAGCAGTACTTC
clone size: NA; D gene: NA; J gene: TRBJ2-3; V gene: TRBV4-3; CDR3 protein: CASSQDVNTDTQYF; CDR3 DNA: TGCGCCAGCAGCCAAGATGTCAACACAGATACGCAGTATTTT
clone size: NA; D gene: NA; J gene: TRBJ2-1; V gene: TRBV7-9; CDR3 protein: CASTGGGRGSYNEQFF; CDR3 DNA: TGTGCCAGCACCGGCGGCGGCAGGGGTTCCTACAATGAGCAGTTCTTC
clone size: NA; D gene: TRBD2; J gene: TRBJ2-1; V gene: TRBV4-3; CDR3 protein: CASSQGLAGGSLHNEQFF; CDR3 DNA: TGCGCCAGCAGCCAAGGGCTAGCGGGAGGGTCTTTGCACAATGAGCAGTTCTTC
clone size: NA; D gene: TRBD2; J gene: TRBJ2-3; V gene: TRBV9; CDR3 protein: CASSPMGLATDTQYF; CDR3 DNA: TGTGCCAGCAGCCCCATGGGACTAGCGACAGATACGCAGTATTTT
clone size: NA; D gene: NA; J gene: TRBJ2-5; V gene: TRBV5-6; CDR3 protein: CASGHRDYQETQYF; CDR3 DNA: TGTGCCAGCGGTCACCGGGACTACCAAGAGACCCAGTACTTC
clone size: NA; D gene: NA; J gene: TRBJ1-1; V gene: TRBV12-5; CDR3 protein: CASGLGGTEAFF; CDR3 DNA: TGTGCTAGTGGTTTGGGCGGTACTGAAGCTTTCTTT
clone size: NA; D gene: NA; J gene: TRBJ1-2; V gene: TRBV29-1; CDR3 protein: CSVTAGDYGYTF; CDR3 DNA: TGCAGCGTGACAGCAGGGGACTATGGCTACACCTTC
clone size: NA; D gene: NA; J gene: TRBJ2-2; V gene: TRBV7-9; CDR3 protein: CASSIPDGDTGELFF; CDR3 DNA: TGTGCCAGCAGCATACCCGACGGAGACACCGGGGAGCTGTTTTTT
clone size: few; D gene: NA; J gene: TRBJ2-1; V gene: TRBV5-4; CDR3 protein: CASSQEIEGGMFSEQFF; CDR3 DNA: TGTGCCAGCAGCCAAGAGATCGAGGGGGGGATGTTCAGTGAGCAGTTCTTC
clone size: once; D gene: NA; J gene: TRBJ2-7; V gene: TRBV10-2; CDR3 protein: CASSDWLGGSSYEQYF; CDR3 DNA: TGCGCCAGCAGTGACTGGTTGGGAGGCAGTAGCTACGAGCAGTACTTC
clone size: once; D gene: TRBD1; J gene: TRBJ2-7; V gene: TRBV6-5; CDR3 protein: CASAQQGAISYEQYF; CDR3 DNA: TGTGCCAGCGCTCAACAGGGGGCGATCTCCTACGAGCAGTACTTC
clone size: NA; D gene: NA; J gene: TRBJ2-5; V gene: TRBV7-8; CDR3 protein: CASSLVGRTFQETQYF; CDR3 DNA: TGTGCCAGCAGCTTAGTGGGAAGGACTTTCCAAGAGACCCAGTACTTC
clone size: NA; D gene: NA; J gene: TRBJ2-2; V gene: TRBV2; CDR3 protein: CASNSNSYNTGELFF; CDR3 DNA: TGTGCCAGCAATTCAAACAGCTATAACACCGGGGAGCTGTTTTTT
clone size: once; D gene: TRBD2; J gene: TRBJ2-2; V gene: TRBV6-5; CDR3 protein: CASSYRPSGSTGELFF; CDR3 DNA: TGTGCCAGCAGTTATCGCCCTAGCGGGAGTACCGGGGAGCTGTTTTTT
clone size: once; D gene: TRBD1; J gene: TRBJ2-7; V gene: TRBV7-2; CDR3 protein: CASSFYLGQGMEQYF; CDR3 DNA: TGTGCCAGCAGCTTCTATTTGGGACAGGGGATGGAGCAGTACTTC
clone size: NA; D gene: NA; J gene: TRBJ2-3; V gene: TRBV5-1; CDR3 protein: CASSLAAGSDTQYF; CDR3 DNA: TGCGCCAGCAGCTTGGCGGCGGGATCAGATACGCAGTATTTT
clone size: once; D gene: TRBD2; J gene: TRBJ2-3; V gene: TRBV7-9; CDR3 protein: CASSFSLAGDTQYF; CDR3 DNA: TGTGCCAGCAGCTTCTCACTAGCGGGAGATACGCAGTATTTT
clone size: NA; D gene: TRBD2; J gene: TRBJ2-2; V gene: TRBV7-3; CDR3 protein: CASSLLGLAGVNTGELFF; CDR3 DNA: TGTGCCAGCAGCTTATTAGGGCTAGCGGGAGTGAACACCGGGGAGCTGTTTTTT
clone size: NA; D gene: NA; J gene: TRBJ2-5; V gene: TRBV15; CDR3 protein: CATSSVGGQETQYF; CDR3 DNA: TGTGCCACCAGCTCGGTGGGGGGACAAGAGACCCAGTACTTC
clone size: NA; D gene: TRBD2; J gene: TRBJ2-2; V gene: TRBV28; CDR3 protein: CASSSDPRGREELFF; CDR3 DNA: TGTGCCAGCAGCTCAGATCCCCGGGGGAGGGAGGAGCTGTTTTTT
clone size: NA; D gene: TRBD1; J gene: TRBJ2-7; V gene: TRBV19; CDR3 protein: CASRGDSFEQYF; CDR3 DNA: TGTGCCAGTAGGGGGGACAGTTTCGAGCAGTACTTC
clone size: NA; D gene: TRBD2; J gene: TRBJ2-3; V gene: TRBV27; CDR3 protein: CASRSSGGADTQYF; CDR3 DNA: TGTGCCAGCAGGAGCTCCGGGGGGGCAGATACGCAGTATTTT
clone size: NA; D gene: NA; J gene: TRBJ1-1; V gene: TRBV11-2; CDR3 protein: CASSFGSSNTEAFF; CDR3 DNA: TGTGCCAGCAGCTTCGGGTCGTCGAACACTGAAGCTTTCTTT
clone size: NA; D gene: TRBD1; J gene: TRBJ2-7; V gene: TRBV6-1; CDR3 protein: CASSEDTGEGYEQYF; CDR3 DNA: TGTGCCAGCAGTGAAGACACAGGGGAAGGCTACGAGCAGTACTTC
clone size: NA; D gene: NA; J gene: TRBJ2-7; V gene: TRBV5-1; CDR3 protein: CASSLASSYEQYF; CDR3 DNA: TGCGCCAGCAGCTTGGCCAGTTCCTACGAGCAGTACTTC
clone size: NA; D gene: TRBD1; J gene: TRBJ2-1; V gene: TRBV2; CDR3 protein: CASSEQGDPITYNEQFF; CDR3 DNA: TGTGCCAGCAGTGAACAGGGGGACCCCATTACCTACAATGAGCAGTTCTTC
clone size: NA; D gene: NA; J gene: TRBJ2-3; V gene: TRBV11-2; CDR3 protein: CASSLLPDTQYF; CDR3 DNA: TGTGCCAGCAGCTTACTTCCAGATACGCAGTATTTT
clone size: NA; D gene: NA; J gene: TRBJ2-2; V gene: TRBV7-9; CDR3 protein: CASRPLKSGAGELFF; CDR3 DNA: TGTGCCAGCAGACCCCTCAAGTCGGGGGCCGGGGAGCTGTTTTTT
clone size: NA; D gene: TRBD2; J gene: TRBJ2-1; V gene: TRBV2; CDR3 protein: CASSERAGDLEQFF; CDR3 DNA: TGTGCCAGCAGTGAACGAGCGGGGGACCTTGAGCAGTTCTTC
clone size: NA; D gene: TRBD2; J gene: TRBJ2-3; V gene: TRBV5-1; CDR3 protein: CATASGAEGDTQCF; CDR3 DNA: TGCGCCACCGCTAGCGGGGCTGAGGGAGATACGCAGTGTTTT
clone size: few; D gene: TRBD1; J gene: TRBJ1-2; V gene: TRBV30; CDR3 protein: CAYNRDRAGSDYGYTF; CDR3 DNA: TGTGCCTACAACCGGGACAGGGCCGGATCGGACTATGGCTACACCTTC
clone size: once; D gene: NA; J gene: TRBJ2-5; V gene: TRBV11-3; CDR3 protein: CASSPRSQETQYF; CDR3 DNA: TGTGCCAGCAGCCCCAGATCCCAAGAGACCCAGTACTTC
clone size: NA; D gene: TRBD2; J gene: TRBJ2-3; V gene: TRBV6-5; CDR3 protein: CASSPLAGLTDTQYF; CDR3 DNA: TGTGCCAGCAGTCCACTAGCGGGCCTCACAGATACGCAGTATTTT
clone size: NA; D gene: NA; J gene: TRBJ1-1; V gene: TRBV19; CDR3 protein: CASRYLLQANTEAFF; CDR3 DNA: TGTGCCAGTAGATACCTGTTACAGGCGAACACTGAAGCTTTCTTT
clone size: NA; D gene: TRBD1; J gene: TRBJ2-7; V gene: TRBV29-1; CDR3 protein: CSVSGTGVYEQYF; CDR3 DNA: TGCAGCGTTTCCGGGACAGGAGTTTACGAGCAGTACTTC
clone size: NA; D gene: NA; J gene: TRBJ2-3; V gene: TRBV4-3; CDR3 protein: CASSELRGLGATDTQYF; CDR3 DNA: TGCGCCAGCAGCGAACTTCGGGGTCTGGGGGCCACAGATACGCAGTATTTT
clone size: NA; D gene: NA; J gene: TRBJ2-2; V gene: TRBV6-5; CDR3 protein: CASSYSWGRGTGELFF; CDR3 DNA: TGTGCCAGCAGTTACTCGTGGGGGCGAGGCACCGGGGAGCTGTTTTTT
clone size: NA; D gene: TRBD1; J gene: TRBJ1-2; V gene: TRBV29-1; CDR3 protein: CSGGQGAYGYTF; CDR3 DNA: TGCAGCGGGGGACAGGGGGCCTATGGCTACACCTTC
clone size: NA; D gene: NA; J gene: TRBJ2-7; V gene: TRBV7-2; CDR3 protein: CASSPNGRGYEQYF; CDR3 DNA: TGTGCCAGCAGCCCGAACGGGCGGGGCTACGAGCAGTACTTC
clone size: NA; D gene: NA; J gene: TRBJ2-7; V gene: TRBV19; CDR3 protein: CASSIGLWGFGSYEQYF; CDR3 DNA: TGTGCCAGTAGTATTGGACTGTGGGGTTTTGGGTCCTACGAGCAGTACTTC
clone size: NA; D gene: NA; J gene: TRBJ2-7; V gene: TRBV9; CDR3 protein: CASSTTGTGTYEQYF; CDR3 DNA: TGTGCCAGCAGCACAACCGGGACTGGGACCTACGAGCAGTACTTC
clone size: NA; D gene: TRBD1; J gene: TRBJ1-6; V gene: TRBV5-1; CDR3 protein: CASSLDGTANSPLHF; CDR3 DNA: TGCGCCAGCAGCTTGGACGGGACAGCAAATTCACCCCTCCACTTT
clone size: NA; D gene: TRBD1; J gene: TRBJ2-7; V gene: TRBV10-2; CDR3 protein: CASSGGHFLREGATSYEQYF; CDR3 DNA: TGCGCCAGCAGTGGGGGCCACTTCCTACGAGAGGGGGCCACTTCCTACGAGCAGTACTTC
clone size: few; D gene: TRBD2; J gene: TRBJ2-7; V gene: TRBV7-2; CDR3 protein: CASSQFLGLAGISYEQYF; CDR3 DNA: TGTGCCAGCAGCCAATTCTTGGGACTAGCGGGTATCTCCTACGAGCAGTACTTC
clone size: NA; D gene: NA; J gene: TRBJ1-3; V gene: TRBV18; CDR3 protein: CASSPRAKALSGNTIYF; CDR3 DNA: TGTGCCAGCTCACCACGGGCGAAGGCCCTCTCTGGAAACACCATATATTTT
clone size: NA; D gene: NA; J gene: TRBJ1-5; V gene: TRBV19; CDR3 protein: CASRKGVNSNQPQHF; CDR3 DNA: TGTGCCAGCAGAAAGGGAGTGAATAGCAATCAGCCCCAGCATTTT
clone size: NA; D gene: NA; J gene: TRBJ2-2; V gene: TRBV6-5; CDR3 protein: CASSYSNRVNGELFF; CDR3 DNA: TGTGCCAGCAGTTACTCGAACAGGGTTAACGGGGAGCTGTTTTTT